Listed here are 19 T cell receptor beta chains from one sample, sequenced in a study of cytomegalovirus exposure and HLA in healthy donors. Primers: 60 Vbeta forward and 13 Jbeta reverse. Method: immunoSEQ multiplex PCR; TCRdb's copy keeps in-frame clones and lacks some. Reported are tens of thousands of clones; the ten largest clones contain 0.58%. The sequencing sample was made of PBMCs. The receptors come from a man in his fifties in good health and CMV-seronegative.

V usage is TRBV5-1 and J usage is TRBJ1-1, with 7 positions matching TRBD1. Germline trimming cut 4 bases from V and 2 bases from J; bases unmatched to any gene: 5. Germline loops: CDR1 SGHRS, CDR2 YFSETQ. The CDR3 length is 14 residues. The CDR3 here is CASSPDRANTEAFF. CDR3 nucleotides: TGCGCCAGCAGCCCTGACAGGGCCAACACTGAAGCTTTCTTT.

This rearrangement joins TRBV10-3 to TRBJ1-4, with 7 bases fitting TRBD1. Trimming took 3 bases from V and 4 from J; bases not matched to a gene: 5. CDR1 ENHRY and CDR2 SYGVKD come from the germline V gene. The CDR3 length is 15 residues. The CDR3 DNA reads TGTGCCATCAGTGACCCCGGGACAGATAATGAAAAACTGTTTTTT. It codes for CAISDPGTDNEKLFF.

V is TRBV2 and J is TRBJ1-2, with D possibly matching TRBD1 (5 bases). V lost 3 bases and J lost 2, with 13 bases in between. The germline gives CDR1 SNHLY, CDR2 FYNNEI. The CDR3 loop spans 15 amino acids. The CDR3 region is CASSDPGGGNYGYTF. CDR3 bases: TGTGCCAGCAGTGACCCCGGGGGAGGGAACTATGGCTACACCTTC.

This sequence joins TRBV27 and TRBJ1-5; weak D call: TRBD1 (5 bases). The CDR3 is 15 residues long. Germline values: CDR1 MNHEY, CDR2 SMNVEV (reference sequence). The ends were cut back, 3 bases at V and 1 base at J, with 10 bases in the middle. DNA of the CDR3: TGTGCCAGCAGTTTTACATGGGGCAGCAATCAGCCCCAGCATTTT. Protein product: CASSFTWGSNQPQHF.

This chain joins TRBV6-1 and TRBJ1-1, with 10 bases aligning to TRBD1. CDR3 length: 13 residues. From germline, CDR1 is MNHNS and CDR2 SASEGT. J gave up 3 bases and V 7 bases, and 2 bases lay outside the gene matches. The CDR3 region has the DNA TGTGCCAGCACGACAGGGGGCTACACTGAAGCTTTCTTT. Amino acids: CASTTGGYTEAFF.

This sequence joins TRBV6-5 and TRBJ1-1; no clear D. V was clipped by 2 bases and J by 2 bases, with 6 bases between them. The CDR3 covers 13 residues. In germline, CDR1 is MNHEY, CDR2 SVGAGI. The CDR3 coding sequence is TGTGCCAGCAGTTACAACACAAACACTGAAGCTTTCTTT. It translates to CASSYNTNTEAFF.

The chain carries TRBV11-2 and TRBJ1-4, with D uncertain. The CDR3 spans 13 residues. Germline CDR1 reads SGHAT; CDR2 reads FQNNGV. V was cut by 6 bases and J by 8 bases, with 13 bases left in between. The CDR3 sequence: CASSPRLREKLFF. The CDR3 nucleotides are TGTGCCAGCAGTCCCAGACTTAGGGAAAAACTGTTTTTT. The complete variable domain, with remaining parts taken from reference TRBV11-2 and TRBJ1-4, reads EAGVAQSPRYKIIEKRQSVAFWCNPISGHATLYWYQQILGQGPKLLIQFQNNGVVDDSQLPKDRFSAERLKGVDSTLKIQPAKLEDSAVYLCASSPRLREKLFFGSGTQLSVL.

This rearrangement joins TRBV5-1 to TRBJ2-5; 7 nucleotides align to TRBD1. The end of the DNA aligns better with TRBJ2-7, so the J call may be wrong. This CDR3 has 15 amino acids. The V gene's germline CDR1 is SGHRS and CDR2 YFSETQ. The CDR3 DNA follows: TGCGCCAGCAGCTTGGCGACAGGGTTAACCTACGAGCAGTACTTC. Amino acid sequence: CASSLATGLTYEQYF.

The chain has TRBV9 and TRBJ2-2; TRBD2 agrees at 11 bases. Germline V gene data show CDR1 as SGDLS and CDR2 as YYNGEE. The V segment lost 3 bases and the J segment 1 base; nucleotides outside the gene matches: 8. There are 18 residues in the CDR3. The chain's CDR3 is CASSEPSGGTRNTGELFF. The CDR3 DNA reads TGTGCCAGCAGCGAACCTAGCGGGGGGACCCGGAACACCGGGGAGCTGTTTTTT.

The V and J genes are TRBV6-5 and TRBJ2-1; TRBD1 aligns across 8 bases. This CDR3 region has 12 residues. Germline loops: CDR1 MNHEY, CDR2 SVGAGI. The V segment lost 6 bases and the J segment 8 bases; nucleotides outside the gene matches: 3. CDR3 region: CASRRTGHEQFF. The CDR3 coding sequence is TGTGCCAGCAGGCGGACAGGGCATGAGCAGTTCTTC.

V gene TRBV7-9 combines with J gene TRBJ1-4, with D unresolved. The CDR3 is made up of 16 amino acids. The germline CDR1 and CDR2 sequences are SEHNR and FQNEAQ (reference sequence). V shed 10 bases and J shed 0 bases, with 18 bases lying between them. DNA for the CDR3: TGTGCCATTGGGCTTAGTGTCTCCGCAACTAATGAAAAACTGTTTTTT. It translates to CAIGLSVSATNEKLFF.

As to this clone: Germline and junction disagree at one end, which may indicate a read error. The chain employs TRBV3-1 (or the pseudogene TRBV3-2) and TRBJ2-7; D uncertain. The length of the CDR3 is 8 residues. Germline CDR1 and CDR2: LGHDT and YNNKEL (reference sequence). The CDR3 protein is CASRQFLF. The CDR3 DNA reads as TGTGCCAGCAGACAGTTCCTCTTC.

V gene TRBV7-8 combines with J gene TRBJ1-4; D may be TRBD1 (5 bases). CDR3 length: 17 amino acids. V shed 5 bases and J shed 0 bases, with 16 bases lying between them. Germline CDR1 reads SGHVS; CDR2 reads FQNEAQ. CDR3 coding DNA: TGTGCCAGCAGCCACCGATCAGGGATCGCAACTAATGAAAAACTGTTTTTT. Amino acid sequence: CASSHRSGIATNEKLFF.

CDR3 DNA: TGTGCCAGCAGAACGGGACAGGGGAATGCCTACGAGCAGTACTTC. This codes for CASRTGQGNAYEQYF. The chain recombines TRBV28 with TRBJ2-7; TRBD1 aligns across 10 bases. This CDR3 region has 15 residues. V lost 6 bases and J lost 2; bases outside the gene matches: 7. Germline-derived CDR1 and CDR2 are MDHEN and SYDVKM. The whole variable domain, filled in from reference TRBV28 and TRBJ2-7, reads DVKVTQSSRYLVKRTGEKVFLECVQDMDHENMFWYRQDPGLGLRLIYFSYDVKMKEKGDIPEGYSVSREKKERFSLILESASTNQTSMYLCASRTGQGNAYEQYFGPGTRLTVT.

V is TRBV7-2 and J is TRBJ2-3; 11 bases align to TRBD2. V dropped 0 bases and J dropped 11; count of bases not matched to a gene: 13. CDR3 size: 17 residues. Germline V gene data show CDR1 as SGHTA and CDR2 as FQGNSA. The CDR3 reads CASSLALAGALREGQYF. In DNA form, the CDR3 reads TGTGCCAGCAGCTTAGCACTAGCGGGGGCCCTTAGAGAAGGGCAGTATTTT.

This rearrangement joins TRBV28 to TRBJ2-7, with D perhaps matching TRBD1 (6 bases). Trimming took 1 base from V and 2 from J, leaving 12 bases between them. This CDR3 has 15 amino acids. Germline V CDR1 and CDR2: MDHEN, SYDVKM. The CDR3 sequence: CASSLLSGTPYEQYF. DNA of the CDR3: TGTGCCAGCAGTTTATTATCGGGGACACCCTACGAGCAGTACTTC.

The rearrangement uses TRBV2 and TRBJ2-2, with D hard to call. The germline V gene encodes CDR1 SNHLY and CDR2 FYNNEI. Between the trimmed V and J ends, which lost 6 bases and 15 bases, there was a span of 14 bases. The length of the CDR3 is 11 residues. For the CDR3, the DNA is TGTGCCAGCAGCGGAGCTCGTATGGTGTTTTTT. Its protein is CASSGARMVFF.

The chain carries TRBV7-3 and TRBJ2-5; 15 bases line up with TRBD2. This CDR3 has 16 amino acids. V shed 2 bases and J 2 bases; nucleotides not matched to a gene: 0. Germline V gene data show CDR1 as SGHTA and CDR2 as FQGTGA. The DNA of the CDR3 is TGTGCCAGCAGCTTAGGACTAGCGGGGGGGCAAGAGACCCAGTACTTC. Its translation: CASSLGLAGGQETQYF. Supplemented by reference TRBV7-3 and TRBJ2-5, the full variable domain reads GAGVSQTPSNKVTEKGKYVELRCDPISGHTALYWYRQSLGQGPEFLIYFQGTGAADDSGLPNDRFFAVRPEGSVSTLKIQRTERGDSAVYLCASSLGLAGGQETQYFGPGTRLLVL.

J is TRBJ1-2 and V is TRBV5-6; no firm D call. Trimming pared 1 base from V and 4 bases from J, leaving 5 bases between. The CDR3 loop spans 12 amino acids. Germline loops: CDR1 SGHDT, CDR2 YYEEEE. The CDR3 region has the DNA TGTGCCAGCAGCTTGCCGTCCTATGGCTACACCTTC. Encoded protein: CASSLPSYGYTF.